This passage covers 12 T cell receptor beta chains from one sample sequenced in a study of early T cells in non-severe SARS-CoV-2 infection. TCRdb recomputed calls from the 5' RACE reads with MiXCR, one row per CDR3 protein. The table records 20,000 to 25,000 distinct CDR3 sequences, about 4.4% of them present only once. Source material: whole blood. All receptors come from an adult who was a healthcare worker with PCR-confirmed SARS-CoV-2 infection or an uninfected control (not recorded which).

This clonotype was counted only a few times. In nucleotides, the CDR3 is TGCAGTGCTAGATCTACAGGGGTTCCTTCCTACGAGCAGTACTTC. Amino acids: CSARSTGVPSYEQYF. The chain couples TRBV20-1 to TRBJ2-7, with 7 bases matching TRBD1. This CDR3 has 15 residues. V was clipped by 2 bases and J by 1 base; unmatched bases: 8. Germline V CDR1 and CDR2: DFQATT, SNEGSKA (reference sequence).

This clonotype was seen at least ten times. The rearrangement uses TRBV12-3 or TRBV12-4 and TRBJ2-3, with 13 bases matching TRBD2. The CDR3 is 17 amino acids. V shed 1 base, J shed 3 bases, and the junction held 4 bases outside the gene matches. The CDR3: CASSLGTSGGLTDTQYF. The CDR3 DNA reads TGTGCCAGCAGTTTAGGGACTAGCGGGGGTTTGACAGATACGCAGTATTTT.

This clonotype was seen repeatedly, ten times or more. The chain's CDR3 is CASSYPGPGRAEAFF. The CDR3, as DNA: TGTGCCAGCAGTTACCCGGGGCCCGGCCGCGCTGAAGCTTTCTTT. The chain joins TRBV6-5 to TRBJ1-1; possible D gene TRBD1, 5 bases. V lost 2 bases, J lost 6 bases, and 16 bases lay in between. CDR1 is MNHEY, CDR2 SVGAGI, per germline. This CDR3 has 15 amino acids.

This clonotype was seen more than once but under ten times. The V gene is TRBV29-1, the J gene TRBJ2-3, with D possibly TRBD1 on 6 matching bases. Trimming took 6 bases from V and 3 from J, leaving 10 bases between them. Germline CDR1 is SQVTM and CDR2 is ANQGSEA. The length of the CDR3 is 12 residues. DNA for the CDR3: TGCAGCGTGGATACAGGGACAGATACGCAGTATTTT. Amino acid sequence: CSVDTGTDTQYF.

Ten or more counts support this clonotype. The chain recombines TRBV27 with TRBJ1-1, with a tentative D call TRBD1 (5 bases). This CDR3 has 15 amino acids. Trimming stripped 3 bases from V and 6 bases from J, with 17 bases between. Germline assignment: CDR1 MNHEY and CDR2 SMNVEV (reference sequence). The CDR3 nucleotides are TGTGCCAGCAGTTTTAACCGGGACGGCTTGTCTGAAGCTTTCTTT. Protein: CASSFNRDGLSEAFF.

Ten or more counts support this clonotype. The CDR3 is CASSVNSNQPQHF. The CDR3 coding sequence is TGTGCCAGCAGTGTTAACAGTAATCAGCCCCAGCATTTT. This chain uses TRBV2 with TRBJ1-5; unclear D gene. The CDR3 totals 13 residues. Germline loops: CDR1 SNHLY, CDR2 FYNNEI. Trimming took 4 bases from V and 4 from J, leaving 8 bases between them.

The sample holds many counts of this clonotype. The chain is built from TRBV7-9 and TRBJ2-3; D is undetermined. The CDR3 totals 15 residues. The V gene lost 1 base and the J gene lost 2 bases, with 10 bases spanning the gap. The V gene's germline CDR1 is SEHNR and CDR2 FQNEAQ (reference sequence). The CDR3 region has the DNA TGTGCCAGCAGCTTAGGTGCAGGAAACACAGATACGCAGTATTTT. Protein: CASSLGAGNTDTQYF.

This clonotype was observed a handful of times. The J gene is TRBJ1-5, the V gene TRBV29-1, with D possibly TRBD1 on 5 matching bases. Between the trimmed V and J ends, which lost 6 bases and 5 bases, there was a span of 11 bases. Per germline, CDR1 SQVTM and CDR2 ANQGSEA. The CDR3 runs 12 residues. The CDR3 DNA reads TGCAGCGTGTGGGACGGCGATCAGCCCCAGCATTTT. As protein: CSVWDGDQPQHF.

Many counts were recorded for this clonotype. The V gene is TRBV12-3 or TRBV12-4, the J gene TRBJ1-2; perhaps TRBD1 as D (5 bases). The CDR3 runs to 14 residues. V dropped 3 bases and J dropped 8 bases, with 16 bases sitting between them. The CDR3 reads CASSFSGLSKGYTF. The CDR3 DNA reads TGTGCCAGCAGTTTTTCAGGGTTGAGTAAAGGCTACACCTTC.

This clonotype showed up many times. This chain uses TRBV6-1 with TRBJ2-1; 7 bases are a match to TRBD1. V lost 6 bases to trimming and J lost 0 bases; unmatched junction nucleotides: 5. This CDR3 has 15 residues. Germline V gene lookup returns CDR1 MNHNS and CDR2 SASEGT. CDR3 nucleotide sequence: TGTGCCAGCAGGGGGACAGATAGCTCCTACAATGAGCAGTTCTTC. It yields the protein CASRGTDSSYNEQFF.

This clonotype was seen ten or more times. The V gene is TRBV12-3 or TRBV12-4, the J gene TRBJ1-2; no clear D gene. The V gene lost 8 bases and the J gene lost 3 bases, with 10 bases spanning the gap. The CDR3 runs 12 residues. In DNA form, the CDR3 reads TGTGCCAGCCGAAAAGGGCACTATGGCTACACCTTC. It specifies CASRKGHYGYTF.

This clonotype was observed many times. The chain has TRBV3-1 and TRBJ1-4; 9 positions match TRBD1. The CDR3 sequence is 15 residues long. Germline CDR1 LGHDT, CDR2 YNNKEL (reference sequence). The J segment lost 6 bases and the V segment lost 3 bases, leaving 5 bases of the junction unmatched. The CDR3 loop reads CASSQDRGGHEKLFF. The CDR3 nucleotides read TGTGCCAGCAGCCAGGACAGGGGCGGGCATGAAAAACTGTTTTTT.